The T cell receptor beta chain described here comes from a study of cytomegalovirus exposure and HLA in healthy donors. General study points: Serostatus for CMV was the only available immune exposure information. In a later analysis, specific HLA alleles were associated with more than 15,000 TCR beta sequences at a 0.05 false discovery rate.

Healthy individuals who donated bone marrow served as the donors. The PCR made use of 60 Vbeta and 13 Jbeta primers. Here immunoSEQ multiplex PCR was the method, and the copy in TCRdb shows in-frame clones only, minus some. Its listing shows about 54,000 clones. As regards this clone: The antigen is unknown.

The germline V gene encodes CDR1 MDHEN and CDR2 SYDVKM. V was pared by 5 bases and J by 3 bases, with 5 bases between. There are 13 residues in the CDR3. The sequencing input was PBMCs. The TCR sequence derives from a woman between 40 and 50 years old in good health and CMV-seronegative. The chain couples TRBV28 to TRBJ2-6; no reliable D call. The CDR3, as DNA: TGTGCCAGCAGTCGAGGTGGGGCCAACGTCCTGACTTTC. Its translation: CASSRGGANVLTF.